This is a list of T cell receptor beta chains from one sample in a study of regulatory T cells in long-lasting Graves disease. One entry per CDR3 protein results from TCRdb running MiXCR on the multiplex PCR reads. Seen here are 400,000 to 500,000 distinct CDR3 sequences, 20% to 25% observed once, and the top ten hold roughly 7%. Sequences were derived from peripheral blood mononuclear cells (PBMCs), sampled when the disease was refractory, from a patient treated with antithyroid drugs. All receptors derive from a female donor with Graves disease. Both conserved end residues are part of each CDR3. A D gene is named only where the DNA matches it firmly. Clone size is not always given. Where it is, it says once, few, many or a class for expanded clones.

D,V,J,length,size,DNA,CDR3
-,TRBV7-9,TRBJ2-7,13,-,TGTGCCAGCAGCGCCGGGGTTACCTACGAGCAGTACTTC,CASSAGVTYEQYF
-,TRBV20-1,TRBJ2-2,14,few,TGCAGTGCTAGAGAGGTCTGGGACACCGGGGAGCTGTTTTTT,CSAREVWDTGELFF
-,TRBV12-3/TRBV12-4,TRBJ2-6,15,many,TGTGCCAGCAGTTTTGGGGCCTCTGGGGCCAACGTCCTGACTTTC,CASSFGASGANVLTF
-,TRBV28,TRBJ2-3,14,-,TGTGCCAGCAGTTTAGAGAGTACCGCAGATACGCAGTATTTT,CASSLESTADTQYF
-,TRBV6-1,TRBJ1-1,12,many,TGTGCCAGCAGGGCGGGGAACACTGAAGCTTTCTTT,CASRAGNTEAFF
-,TRBV12-3/TRBV12-4,TRBJ2-5,14,-,TGTGCCAGCAGCTTAGGCGCAGGGTCAGAGACCCAGTACTTC,CASSLGAGSETQYF
-,TRBV20-1,TRBJ2-7,14,-,TGCAGTGCAAGGGCGGGACTCCTCTCCTACGAGCAGTACTTC,CSARAGLLSYEQYF
-,TRBV5-6,TRBJ1-3,15,few,TGTGCCAGCAGCCCGCCGGGACAAGACAGAGACACCATATATTTT,CASSPPGQDRDTIYF
-,TRBV25-1,TRBJ1-1,15,few,TGTGCCAGCTCTTCGCTGGGAGGGCTTGGCACTGAAGCTTTCTTT,CASSSLGGLGTEAFF
-,TRBV19,TRBJ2-5,13,many,TGTGCCAGTAGTATAAACAGGGAAGAGACCCAGTACTTC,CASSINREETQYF
TRBD1,TRBV7-3,TRBJ2-1,15,few,TGTGCCAGCAGCCCAACAGGGGCCGTAGCCCATGAGCAGTTCTTC,CASSPTGAVAHEQFF
-,TRBV7-9,TRBJ2-2,16,-,TGTGCCAGCAGCTTAATTGGTGACAGGGAGGCCGGGGAGCTGTTTTTT,CASSLIGDREAGELFF
TRBD1,TRBV10-3,TRBJ2-2,16,-,TGTGCCATCAGTGATGTCAGGGGGCCTAACACCGGGGAGCTGTTTTTT,CAISDVRGPNTGELFF
-,TRBV29-1,TRBJ2-7,12,many,TGCAGCGTTGGGTGGGGCGCCTACGAGCAGTACTTC,CSVGWGAYEQYF
-,TRBV19,TRBJ2-4,17,few,TGTGCCAGTAGTATACCCCCGGACCCTCTAGCCAAAAACATTCAGTACTTC,CASSIPPDPLAKNIQYF
-,TRBV28,TRBJ1-5,15,many,TGTGCCAGCAGTTTCGACGGCGGGGGCAATCAGCCCCAGCATTTT,CASSFDGGGNQPQHF
-,TRBV3-1,TRBJ1-1,13,-,TGTGCCAGCAGCCAGCGCTCCGTGTCTGAAGCTTTCTTT,CASSQRSVSEAFF
TRBD1,TRBV5-1,TRBJ1-1,15,once,TGCGCCAGCAGCTACGGACAGGTTCGGGGGGCTGAAGCTTTCTTT,CASSYGQVRGAEAFF
TRBD2,TRBV20-1,TRBJ2-7,13,-,TGCAGTGCTAGGCGGGAGATGTCCTACGAGCAGTACTTC,CSARREMSYEQYF
-,TRBV27,TRBJ1-6,12,many,TGTGCCAGCAGTACGCTCGGGGCACCCCTCCACTTT,CASSTLGAPLHF
-,TRBV7-9,TRBJ1-4,16,few,TGTGCCAGCAGCTTACAGGTTGGGGGCTCTAATGAAAAACTGTTTTTT,CASSLQVGGSNEKLFF
-,TRBV7-2,TRBJ2-3,16,-,TGTGCCAGCGGCTTAACTGGGGGATCCTTCACAGATACGCAGTATTTT,CASGLTGGSFTDTQYF
TRBD2,TRBV14,TRBJ2-7,16,-,TGTGCCAGCAGCCTGACTAGCGGGAGTTTCCCCTACGAGCAGTACTTC,CASSLTSGSFPYEQYF
-,TRBV6-2/TRBV6-3,TRBJ2-5,17,many,TGTGCCAGCAGTTACTCCCCAGCCACTGATTCGGGAGAGACCCAGTACTTC,CASSYSPATDSGETQYF
-,TRBV7-2,TRBJ1-6,14,many,TGTGCCAGCAGCTTAACCCTCCTTAATTCACCCCTCCACTTT,CASSLTLLNSPLHF
-,TRBV28,TRBJ1-1,12,many,TGTGCCTCCGGAGGGTCGAACACTGAAGCTTTCTTT,CASGGSNTEAFF
TRBD1,TRBV12-3/TRBV12-4,TRBJ1-2,15,many,TGTGCCAGCAGACCCGCGGGACAGTCTGACTATGGCTACACCTTC,CASRPAGQSDYGYTF
-,TRBV14,TRBJ1-3,11,-,TGTGCCAGCAGCACGGCAAAGGCCATATATTTT,CASSTAKAIYF
TRBD1,TRBV19,TRBJ2-7,15,-,TGTGCCAGTAGTATAGCGGGACAGGGGATTGCCGAGCAGTACTTC,CASSIAGQGIAEQYF
-,TRBV10-3,TRBJ1-3,16,-,TGTGCCATCAGTGAGCCACAGGGTCTTGCTGGAAACACCATATATTTT,CAISEPQGLAGNTIYF
TRBD1,TRBV7-9,TRBJ2-5,15,few,TGTGCCAGCAGCTCCATAAAGGGGGCACGAGAGACCCAGTACTTC,CASSSIKGARETQYF
-,TRBV5-1,TRBJ1-2,15,-,TGCGCCAGCAGCTCCGGAACAGGGACCAGCTATGGCTACACCTTC,CASSSGTGTSYGYTF
TRBD1,TRBV30,TRBJ1-6,14,-,TGTGCCTGGAGCGAGGGGGCCGATAACTCACCCCTCCACTTT,CAWSEGADNSPLHF
-,TRBV14,TRBJ2-7,18,-,TGTGCCAGCAGCCAAGTGTTTAGAGCGGACCTAGGCCCATACGAGCAGTACTTC,CASSQVFRADLGPYEQYF
TRBD2,TRBV6-1,TRBJ2-5,17,few,TGTGCCAGCAGTCCCCAGGGGGGACTAGCGAAACAAGAGACCCAGTACTTC,CASSPQGGLAKQETQYF
-,TRBV11-2,TRBJ2-7,13,many,TGTGCCAGCAGCTTCTCGGGCTCCTACGAGCAGTACTTC,CASSFSGSYEQYF
-,TRBV3-1,TRBJ1-4,11,-,TGTGCCAGCAGCCATGGGGAAAAACTGTTTTTT,CASSHGEKLFF